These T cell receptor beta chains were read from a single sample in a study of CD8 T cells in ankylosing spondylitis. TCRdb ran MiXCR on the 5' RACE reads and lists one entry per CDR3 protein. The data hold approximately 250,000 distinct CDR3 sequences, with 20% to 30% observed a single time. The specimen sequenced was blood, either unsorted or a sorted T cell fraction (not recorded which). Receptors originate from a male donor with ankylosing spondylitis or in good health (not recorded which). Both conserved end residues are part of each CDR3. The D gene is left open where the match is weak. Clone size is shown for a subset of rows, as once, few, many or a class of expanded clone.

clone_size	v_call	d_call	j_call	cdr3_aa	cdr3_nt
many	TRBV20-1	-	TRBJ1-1	CSASRGAEAFF	TGCAGTGCTAGTCGGGGCGCTGAAGCTTTCTTT
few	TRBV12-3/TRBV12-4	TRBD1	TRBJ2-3	CASSPGGRPTDTQYF	TGTGCCAGCAGCCCAGGGGGCCGACCCACAGATACGCAGTATTTT
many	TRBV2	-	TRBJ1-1	CASRKTMFLSGTEAFF	TGTGCCAGCCGCAAAACTATGTTCCTATCAGGGACTGAAGCTTTCTTT
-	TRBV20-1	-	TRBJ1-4	CSGMEGLNEKLFF	TGCAGTGGGATGGAGGGCCTTAATGAAAAACTGTTTTTT
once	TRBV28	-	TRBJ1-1	CASKLVRGVAFF	TGTGCCAGCAAACTCGTCAGGGGTGTAGCTTTCTTT
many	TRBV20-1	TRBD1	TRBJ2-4	CSAPGQGDNIQYF	TGCAGTGCCCCGGGACAGGGGGACAACATTCAGTACTTC
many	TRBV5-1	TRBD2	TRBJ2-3	CASSLERGGADTQYF	TGCGCCAGCAGCTTGGAGCGGGGGGGCGCAGATACGCAGTATTTT
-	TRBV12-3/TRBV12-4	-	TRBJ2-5	CASSLARATVQETQYF	TGTGCCAGCAGTTTAGCGAGGGCCACAGTCCAAGAGACCCAGTACTTC
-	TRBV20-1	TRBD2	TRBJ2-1	CSASARGTSGGVSYNEQFF	TGCAGTGCTAGTGCCCGTGGGACTAGCGGGGGAGTCTCCTACAATGAGCAGTTCTTC
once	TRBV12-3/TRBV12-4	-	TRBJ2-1	CASSSPAMGNEQFF	TGTGCCAGCAGTTCCCCCGCAATGGGCAATGAGCAGTTCTTC
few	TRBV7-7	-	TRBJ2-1	CASSLDRANEQFF	TGTGCCAGCAGCTTAGACAGGGCCAATGAGCAGTTCTTC
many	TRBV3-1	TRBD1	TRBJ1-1	CASQGGTEAFF	TGTGCCAGCCAGGGGGGCACTGAAGCTTTCTTT
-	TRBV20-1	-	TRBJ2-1	CSARELTLSSYNEQFF	TGCAGTGCTAGAGAATTAACACTTAGCTCCTACAATGAGCAGTTCTTC
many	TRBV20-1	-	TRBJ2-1	CSARGDAFEQFF	TGCAGTGCTAGAGGGGACGCTTTTGAGCAGTTCTTC
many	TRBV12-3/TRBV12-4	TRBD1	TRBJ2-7	CASSRTGTGNYEQYF	TGTGCCAGCAGTCGCACCGGGACAGGGAACTACGAGCAGTACTTC
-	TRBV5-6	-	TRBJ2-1	CASSLFSRPNNEQFF	TGTGCCAGCAGCTTGTTTTCTCGCCCCAATAATGAGCAGTTCTTC
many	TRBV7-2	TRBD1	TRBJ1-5	CASSPQGEFNQPQHF	TGTGCCAGCAGCCCACAGGGGGAGTTCAATCAGCCCCAGCATTTT
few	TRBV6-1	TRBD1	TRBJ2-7	CASSSGPGGLPGDEQYF	TGTGCCAGCAGCTCCGGGCCAGGGGGCTTACCCGGGGACGAGCAGTACTTC
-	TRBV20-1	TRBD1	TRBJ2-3	CSAHRQGSTDTQYF	TGCAGTGCCCATCGACAGGGGAGCACAGATACGCAGTATTTT
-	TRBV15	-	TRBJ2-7	CATSRGKDYEQYF	TGTGCCACCAGCAGAGGCAAGGACTACGAGCAGTACTTC
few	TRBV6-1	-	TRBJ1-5	CASSVDPSYPYQPQHF	TGTGCCAGCAGTGTTGACCCATCCTACCCTTATCAGCCCCAGCATTTT
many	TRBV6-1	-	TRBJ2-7	CASSLGTGSLHEQYF	TGTGCCAGCAGTCTTGGGACCGGGTCGCTCCACGAGCAGTACTTC
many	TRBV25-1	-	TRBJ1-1	CASSVGGVNTEAFF	TGTGCCAGCAGTGTGGGGGGGGTGAACACTGAAGCTTTCTTT
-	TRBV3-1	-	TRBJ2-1	CASSRKTGLGSEQFF	TGTGCCAGCAGTCGAAAGACTGGACTTGGGAGTGAGCAGTTCTTC
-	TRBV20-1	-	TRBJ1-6	CSAGWTDANSPLHF	TGCAGTGCCGGATGGACAGACGCAAATTCACCCCTCCACTTT
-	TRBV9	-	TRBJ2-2	CASTRDTGELFF	TGTGCCAGCACTAGGGATACCGGGGAGCTGTTTTTT
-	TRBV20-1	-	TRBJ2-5	CSASTYQGRETQYF	TGCAGTGCGAGCACCTATCAGGGTCGGGAGACCCAGTACTTC
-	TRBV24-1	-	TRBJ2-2	CATSDTGTGELFF	TGTGCCACCAGTGATACAGGGACCGGGGAGCTGTTTTTT
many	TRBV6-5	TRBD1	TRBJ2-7	CASSHILDRGRGSYEQYF	TGTGCCAGCAGTCACATTCTCGACAGGGGCAGGGGCTCCTACGAGCAGTACTTC
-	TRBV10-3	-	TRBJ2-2	CAIRTESNTGELFF	TGTGCCATCAGGACAGAATCGAACACCGGGGAGCTGTTTTTT
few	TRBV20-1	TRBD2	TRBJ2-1	CSARAAGGNFSYNEQFF	TGCAGTGCTAGAGCCGCGGGGGGGAATTTTTCCTACAATGAGCAGTTCTTC
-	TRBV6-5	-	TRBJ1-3	CASSYSEIGGNTIYF	TGTGCCAGCAGTTACTCGGAGATAGGTGGAAACACCATATATTTT
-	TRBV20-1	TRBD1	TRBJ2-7	CSATRTGYEQYF	TGCAGTGCTACGCGGACAGGCTACGAGCAGTACTTC
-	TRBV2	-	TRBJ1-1	CASSEEGQAFF	TGTGCCAGCAGTGAAGAGGGGCAAGCTTTCTTT
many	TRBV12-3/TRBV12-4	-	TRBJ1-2	CASSLDVRGGYGYTF	TGTGCCAGCAGTTTAGACGTCAGGGGTGGTTATGGCTACACCTTC
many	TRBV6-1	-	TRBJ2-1	CASSRGAYNEQFF	TGTGCCAGCAGCCGCGGAGCCTACAATGAGCAGTTCTTC
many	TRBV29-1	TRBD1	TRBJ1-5	CSVGSGTAQPQHF	TGCAGCGTTGGATCCGGGACAGCTCAGCCCCAGCATTTT
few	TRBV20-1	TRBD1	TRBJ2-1	CSASGQGNEQFF	TGCAGTGCTAGCGGACAGGGCAATGAGCAGTTCTTC
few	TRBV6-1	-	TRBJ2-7	CASANYQPPTYEQYF	TGTGCCAGCGCCAACTATCAGCCCCCTACCTACGAGCAGTACTTC
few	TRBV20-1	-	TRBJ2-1	CSARDAGTEQFF	TGCAGTGCTAGAGATGCCGGTACTGAGCAGTTCTTC